This entry describes one T cell receptor beta chain. The data were obtained in a study of blood T cell repertoires in COVID-19. The germline gives CDR1 MDHEN, CDR2 SYDVKM. Trimming cost V 3 bases and J 2 bases, with 11 bases left between them. This CDR3 has 15 amino acids. Source study methods: Amplification with reference gene primers provided the estimates of nucleated cell counts. Profiled with immunoSEQ multiplex PCR; TCRdb holds only in-frame clones, not every one. V and J calls and clone size follow that table, whereas D and trimming were derived from the DNA. The table includes about 76,000 clones, about 92% detected once.

This receptor was taken from a woman aged 50 to 65 in a cohort sampled during active COVID-19. This sequence joins TRBV28 and TRBJ2-1; maybe TRBD2 (5 bases). The sequencing input was peripheral blood. Written as DNA, the CDR3 is TGTGCCAGCAGTTTCTCTAGCCCTCCCTACAATGAGCAGTTCTTC. This translates into CASSFSSPPYNEQFF.